This T cell receptor (beta chain) appears in the sequencing data of a study of blood T cells in healthy people across ages (dated by TCRdb to 2014 to 2015). Some background on the complete study: In model experiments, roughly one uniquely barcoded TCR beta cDNA molecule per two T cells was captured by template switching. Two additional independent replicas of 1 million unique cDNA reads from the same blood draw were analyzed for two donors (one aged 18 to 29 and one aged 80 or older). Donors were grouped into four age groups: young (average roughly 17 years), middle-aged (over 35), aged (roughly 67) and long-lived (just over 80). Donors of different ages were randomly distributed across sequencing lanes to avoid experimental bias. To track age-related changes in TCR beta repertoire diversity, the study relied on deep sequencing normalized with unique cDNA molecular identifiers.

The roughly 39 donors, aged 6 to 90 years, were systemically healthy Caucasian individuals from Russia. Roughly 11 milliliters of peripheral blood were drawn from each donor into EDTA-treated Vacutainer tubes. PBMCs were isolated by Ficoll-Paque density-gradient centrifugation, with at least 6.5 million obtained per sample. Trizol reagent was used to extract total RNA from the PBMCs, yielding at least 6 micrograms per sample. Naive CD45RAhigh/CD27high T cell percentages were measured by flow cytometry on a PBMC aliquot from every donor. Including cysteine and phenylalanine, the CDR3 has 15 amino acids. The entry retains the CDR3 DNA only, 45 bases that are in frame from base 1. The germline V gene supplies CDR1 LGHNA and CDR2 YNFKEQ. Preparation of the library involved 5' RACE. The second PCR ran for about 7 to 11 cycles and used a J-beta primer mix along with a sample-barcoded 5' primer. Each TCR beta cDNA molecule received a unique molecular identifier from a template-switch 5' adaptor carrying 12 random nucleotides. At least 2.5 million CDR3-containing paired-end reads were obtained from each sample. All of the RNA was converted into first-strand cDNA using the Mint cDNA synthesis kit, with a TRBC-specific oligonucleotide serving as the primer. Following uracil-DNA glycosylase treatment, all cDNA underwent a first 18-cycle PCR with the universal primers M1SS and BC2_uni_R. The original methods were these. For normalization, 1 million high-quality reads were randomly selected from each sample, with every read carrying a distinct molecular identifier. Reads sharing molecular identifiers were discarded rather than binned into consensus sequences. MiTCR, run with a Q25 quality threshold and the strictest error-elimination algorithm, handled CDR3 identification, clonotype clustering and error correction. A nonparametric unseen species model using Euler transformation provided a lower-bound estimate of total TCR beta diversity. TCRdb passed the public sequencing reads through fastp at Q25 and MiXCR, retaining productive beta sequences. A single entry per CDR3 protein holds the most common genes and DNA from its merged rows. V and J calls and clone size were set by TCRdb, not the authors. This sample holds some 1,800,000 distinct CDR3 sequences; around 42% were observed only once. 23% of the sample rests with the top ten.

Findings and caveats that apply to the study as a whole: A strong correlation was found between observed TCR beta diversity and the percentage of naive T cells measured by flow cytometry. Estimates of total diversity from one million sequenced T cells were regarded as lower bounds and underestimates. As age increased, observed TCR beta diversity per million T cells dropped in a roughly linear way, and a significant reduction was already evident by age about 40. The CMV infection status of donors was not known, potentially confounding age-related changes in expanded clonotypes. Because profiling used bulk unsorted PBMCs, naive and antigen-experienced compartments could not be compared conclusively. The long-lived group showed more naive CD4+ T cells, fewer expanded clones and increased TCR diversity than the aged group, suggesting age selection.

Turning to this clonotype: Its antigen is currently not known. Qualities for individual bases were not recorded, and no much larger clone is one base off.

The material sequenced was blood. The chain is assembled from TRBV4-2 and TRBJ2-1; the D segment might be TRBD1 or TRBD2, since each matches 5 bases. The J call is in doubt because the DNA end fits TRBJ2-7 better. This TCR was sampled from a human donor in good health. The CDR3 amino acid sequence is: CASSQAGRGDYEQYF. Here is the DNA: TGTGCCAGCAGCCAAGCGGGACGAGGGGACTACGAGCAGTACTTC.